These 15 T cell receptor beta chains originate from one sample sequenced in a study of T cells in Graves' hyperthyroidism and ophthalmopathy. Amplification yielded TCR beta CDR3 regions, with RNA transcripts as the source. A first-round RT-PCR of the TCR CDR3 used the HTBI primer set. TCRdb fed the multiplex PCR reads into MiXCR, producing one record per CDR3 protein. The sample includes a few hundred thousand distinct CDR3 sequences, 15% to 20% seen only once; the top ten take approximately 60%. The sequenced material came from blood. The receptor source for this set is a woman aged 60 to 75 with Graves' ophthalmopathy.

CDR3 amino acids: CASSGAIRNTEAFF. The CDR3, as DNA: TGTGCCAGCAGTGGGGCCATACGGAACACTGAAGCTTTCTTT. The J gene is TRBJ1-1, the V gene TRBV2; D remains unclear. This CDR3 is built from 14 residues. The germline CDR1 and CDR2 sequences are SNHLY and FYNNEI. Trimming left V 4 bases short and J 1 base short, with 10 bases between.

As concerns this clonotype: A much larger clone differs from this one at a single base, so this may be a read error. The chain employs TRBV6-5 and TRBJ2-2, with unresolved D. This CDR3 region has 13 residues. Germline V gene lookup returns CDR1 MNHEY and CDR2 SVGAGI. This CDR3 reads CASRYSIGGELFF. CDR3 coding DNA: TGTGCCAGCAGGTACTCGATAGGCGGGGAGCTGTTTTTT.

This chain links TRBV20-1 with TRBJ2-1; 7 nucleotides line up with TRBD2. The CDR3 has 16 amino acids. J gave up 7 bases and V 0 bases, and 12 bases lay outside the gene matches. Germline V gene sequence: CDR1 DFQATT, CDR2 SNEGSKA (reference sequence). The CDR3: CSARDWAGEPGNEQFF. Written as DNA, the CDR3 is TGCAGTGCTAGAGATTGGGCGGGAGAACCCGGGAATGAGCAGTTCTTC.

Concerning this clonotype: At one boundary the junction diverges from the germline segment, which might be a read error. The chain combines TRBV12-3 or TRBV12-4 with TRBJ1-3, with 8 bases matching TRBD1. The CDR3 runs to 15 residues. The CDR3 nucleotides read TGTGCCAGCGGACTAGCAGGGGGCTCTGGAAACGCCATATATTTT. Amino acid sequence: CASGLAGGSGNAIYF.

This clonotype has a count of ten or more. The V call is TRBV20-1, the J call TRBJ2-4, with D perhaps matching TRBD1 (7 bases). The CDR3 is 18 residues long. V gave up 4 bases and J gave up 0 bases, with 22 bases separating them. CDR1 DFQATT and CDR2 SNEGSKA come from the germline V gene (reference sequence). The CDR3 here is CSATGGQTQPIAKNIQYF. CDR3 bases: TGCAGTGCTACCGGGGGACAGACCCAGCCCATAGCCAAAAACATTCAGTACTTC.

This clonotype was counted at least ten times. The CDR3 DNA reads TGTGCCAGCAGCCCAGGGACAGGGACGGGGGAGACCCAGTACTTC. The encoded protein is CASSPGTGTGETQYF. The chain uses TRBV11-1 and TRBJ2-5; 9 positions agree with TRBD1. J gave up 5 bases and V 5 bases, and 9 bases lay outside the gene matches. CDR1 and CDR2 from the germline V gene are SGHAT and FQDESV (reference sequence). The CDR3 consists of 15 residues.

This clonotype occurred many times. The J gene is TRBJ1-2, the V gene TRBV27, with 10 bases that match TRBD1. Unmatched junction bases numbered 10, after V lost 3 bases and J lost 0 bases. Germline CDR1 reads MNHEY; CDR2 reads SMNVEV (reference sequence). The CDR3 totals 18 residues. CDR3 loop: CASSLQGQGRRPNYGYTF. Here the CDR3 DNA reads TGTGCCAGCAGTTTGCAGGGACAGGGGCGCCGACCTAACTATGGCTACACCTTC.

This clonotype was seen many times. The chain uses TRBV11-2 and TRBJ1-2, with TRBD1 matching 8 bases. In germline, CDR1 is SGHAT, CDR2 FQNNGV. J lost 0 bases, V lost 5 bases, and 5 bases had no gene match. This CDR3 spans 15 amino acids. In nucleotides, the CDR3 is TGTGCCAGCAGCCATGGACAGGGATCTAACTATGGCTACACCTTC. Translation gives CASSHGQGSNYGYTF.

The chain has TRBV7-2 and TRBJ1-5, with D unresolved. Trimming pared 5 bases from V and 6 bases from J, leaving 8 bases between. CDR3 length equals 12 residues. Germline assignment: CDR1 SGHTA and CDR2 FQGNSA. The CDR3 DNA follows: TGTGCCAGCAGCCCCGGTAGTCAGCCCCAGCATTTT. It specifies CASSPGSQPQHF. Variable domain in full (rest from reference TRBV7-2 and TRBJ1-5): GAGVSQSPSNKVTEKGKDVELRCDPISGHTALYWYRQSLGQGLEFLIYFQGNSAPDKSGLPSDRFSAERTGGSVSTLTIQRTQQEDSAVYLCASSPGSQPQHFGDGTRLSIL.

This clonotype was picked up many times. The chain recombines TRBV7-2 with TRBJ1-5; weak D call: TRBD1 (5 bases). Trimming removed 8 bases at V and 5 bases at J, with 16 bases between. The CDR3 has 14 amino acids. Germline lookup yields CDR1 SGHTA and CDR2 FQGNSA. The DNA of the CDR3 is TGTGCCAGCGGTCGGGGGGATCGTGATCAGCCCCAGCATTTT. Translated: CASGRGDRDQPQHF.

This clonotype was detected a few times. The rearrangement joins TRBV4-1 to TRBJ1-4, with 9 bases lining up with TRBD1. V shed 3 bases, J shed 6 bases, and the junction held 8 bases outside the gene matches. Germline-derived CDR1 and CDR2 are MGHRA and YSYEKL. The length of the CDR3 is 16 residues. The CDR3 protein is CASSQPYRGRDEKLFF. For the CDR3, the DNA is TGCGCCAGCAGCCAGCCATACAGGGGGCGCGATGAAAAACTGTTTTTT.

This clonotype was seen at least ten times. The CDR3 nucleotides read TGTGCCAGCCGATGGGACAGGGTTGGCGAGCAGTACTTC. Translated: CASRWDRVGEQYF. The J gene is TRBJ2-7, the V gene TRBV6-2 or TRBV6-3; 9 bases are shared with TRBD1. The CDR3 runs to 13 residues. Germline V gene data show CDR1 as MNHEY and CDR2 as SVGEGT. V shed 8 bases and J 6 bases; nucleotides not matched to a gene: 8.

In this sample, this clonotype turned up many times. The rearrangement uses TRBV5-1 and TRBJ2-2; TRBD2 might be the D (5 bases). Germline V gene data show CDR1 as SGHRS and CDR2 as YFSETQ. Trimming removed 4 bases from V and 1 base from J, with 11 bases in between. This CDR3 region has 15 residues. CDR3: CASSHRGQNTGELFF. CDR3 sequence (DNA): TGCGCCAGCAGCCACCGCGGGCAGAACACCGGGGAGCTGTTTTTT.

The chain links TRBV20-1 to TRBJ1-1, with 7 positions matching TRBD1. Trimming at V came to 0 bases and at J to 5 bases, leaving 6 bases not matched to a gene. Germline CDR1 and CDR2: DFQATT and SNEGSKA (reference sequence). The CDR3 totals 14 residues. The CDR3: CSARDLLTGTEAFF. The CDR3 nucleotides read TGCAGTGCTAGAGATTTGTTGACAGGGACTGAAGCTTTCTTT.

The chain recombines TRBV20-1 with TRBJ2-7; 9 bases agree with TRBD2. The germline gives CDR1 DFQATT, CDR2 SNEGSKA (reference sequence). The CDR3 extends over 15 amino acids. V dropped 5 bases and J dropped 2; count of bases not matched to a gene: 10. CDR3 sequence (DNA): TGCAGTGCTGCTGCCGGGACTAGCATGACCTACGAGCAGTACTTC. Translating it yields CSAAAGTSMTYEQYF.